This TCR beta chain derives from a study of T cells after yellow fever vaccination. Study details: The authors prepared low-cell-number fractions using SMART-Seq v4 Ultra Low Input. General observations from the study: Post-booster samples contained most primary-vaccination clones (more than 95% CD4, about 90% CD8). Weaker, the secondary response peaked sooner, at day 5 versus 15.

Production of TCR cDNA was by 5'RACE template switching, which also added a universal primer site and UMIs. TCRdb independently ran MiXCR on the 5' RACE reads; one entry per CDR3 protein. The table lists approximately 93,000 distinct CDR3 sequences, under 7% of them singletons. This clonotype turned up a few times. The target antigen is unknown. The length of the CDR3 is 14 residues. With V trimmed by 1 base and J by 8 bases, 4 bases remained unmatched. This clonotype was sampled from a man in his late teens or twenties who received the YFV17D yellow fever vaccine. The specimen was CD8+ T cells sorted from PBMCs, collected 10 days after the yellow fever booster vaccination. The V gene is TRBV12-3 or TRBV12-4, the J gene TRBJ2-4, with 8 nucleotides matching TRBD1. The CDR3, as DNA: TGTGCCAGCAGTTTAGACTACAGGGGGTACATTCAGTACTTC. Translation: CASSLDYRGYIQYF.